The 25 T cell receptor beta chains below come from one sample, sequenced in a study of shared clonotypes between healthy human individuals (dated by TCRdb to about 2020). Preparation of the library involved the immunoSEQ multiplex PCR assay. This immuneACCESS table, as held by TCRdb, lists in-frame sequences with V and J called but not all clones. Of the missing ones, under half trace to an unresolved V gene in checked studies; the others have no known cause. The sample has fewer than 850,000 clones on record, 60% to 80% of them singletons. The ten largest clones capture less than 2% of the sample. Sequencing was done on a sample of memory CD4+ T cells sorted from blood. The cell subset or site tag for this specimen amounts to: CD45RA-negative fraction. These receptors originate from a woman aged 25 to 45 in good health.

In its sample, this clone was seen once. This probably arose from a read error, given a far larger clone one base away. The sample carries other DNA sequences with the same CDR3. This sequence joins TRBV9 and TRBJ1-4; no firm D call. Germline V lookup: CDR1 SGDLS, CDR2 YYNGEE. The CDR3 sequence is 15 residues long. The DNA for the CDR3 is TGTGCCAGCAGTGTAGGTTCGGTCGTAAATGAAAAACTGTTTTTT. This sequence encodes CASSVGSVVNEKLFF.

This clone was recorded once. This chain connects TRBV29-1 to TRBJ2-5, with TRBD2 identical over 9 bases. The CDR3 contains 16 residues. V lost 7 bases and J lost 1; bases outside the gene matches: 13. Germline V gene data show CDR1 as SQVTM and CDR2 as ANQGSEA. CDR3: CSAVPLAGHSQETQYF. DNA of the CDR3: TGCAGCGCCGTGCCACTAGCGGGCCATAGCCAAGAGACCCAGTACTTC.

V usage is TRBV6-1 and J usage is TRBJ1-2; D might be TRBD1 (6 bases). V lost 3 bases and J lost 8, with 19 bases in between. Germline loops: CDR1 MNHNS, CDR2 SASEGT. This CDR3 spans 15 amino acids. The CDR3 region is CASSENRVGRAGYTF. Written as DNA, the CDR3 is TGTGCCAGCAGTGAGAACAGGGTTGGTCGGGCGGGCTACACCTTC.

This chain links TRBV30 with TRBJ2-1; 8 nucleotides match TRBD2. Germline CDR1 and CDR2: GTSNPN and SVGIG (reference sequence). CDR3 length equals 14 residues. V lost 3 bases and J lost 4; bases outside the gene matches: 5. CDR3 region: CAWSGGLGYNEQFF. For the CDR3, the DNA is TGTGCCTGGAGCGGGGGACTAGGTTACAATGAGCAGTTCTTC.

CDR3 DNA: TGTGCCAGCAGGGCGCAAGGGGTTCCGGCCTATGGCTACACCTTC. Translation gives CASRAQGVPAYGYTF. This rearrangement joins TRBV2 to TRBJ1-2; D is perhaps TRBD1 (5 bases). From germline, CDR1 is SNHLY and CDR2 FYNNEI. The ends were cut back, 6 bases at V and 4 bases at J, with 18 bases in the middle. There are 15 residues in the CDR3. Complete variable domain (other parts from reference TRBV2 and TRBJ1-2): EPEVTQTPSHQVTQMGQEVILRCVPISNHLYFYWYRQILGQKVEFLVSFYNNEISEKSEIFDDQFSVERPDGSNFTLKIRSTKLEDSAMYFCASRAQGVPAYGYTFGSGTRLTVV.

The rearrangement links TRBV4-1 to TRBJ2-7; 7 nucleotides agree with TRBD1. J was trimmed by 4 bases and V by 1 base; bases with no gene match: 10. This CDR3 comprises 16 residues. CDR1 and CDR2 (germline): MGHRA, YSYEKL. CDR3 loop: CASSQAFGTVGYEQYF. As DNA, the CDR3 is TGCGCCAGCAGCCAAGCCTTCGGGACAGTAGGGTACGAGCAGTACTTC.

Comments on this clone: The sample carries other DNA sequences with the same CDR3. The genes are TRBV5-1 and TRBJ1-1; 8 bases are a match to TRBD1. The CDR3 is 15 residues long. The V gene's germline CDR1 is SGHRS and CDR2 YFSETQ. With V trimmed by 2 bases and J by 1 base, 4 bases remained unmatched. Written as DNA, the CDR3 is TGCGCCAGCAGCTTAACCGGGACAGGGAACACTGAAGCTTTCTTT. It yields the protein CASSLTGTGNTEAFF.

This clone was recorded at least ten times. This chain links TRBV18 with TRBJ2-7, with 7 bases aligning to TRBD2. The CDR3 sequence is 14 residues long. Trimming cost V 9 bases and J 6 bases; bases outside gene matches: 14. Germline V gives CDR1 KGHSH, CDR2 LQKENI. The CDR3 loop is CASTVGGSSLEQYF. Written as DNA, the CDR3 is TGTGCCAGTACCGTGGGCGGGAGTTCCCTCGAGCAGTACTTC.

With regard to this clone: Within the sample, other DNA sequences also encode this same CDR3. The V and J genes are TRBV19 and TRBJ2-1, with 8 nucleotides matching TRBD1. The V gene's germline CDR1 is LNHDA and CDR2 SQIVND (reference sequence). The CDR3 extends over 17 amino acids. Losses at the gene ends were 0 bases for V and 4 bases for J; bases not matched to a gene: 8. The CDR3 DNA sequence: TGTGCCAGTAGTATAGATGGAGGGACAGGCGGATACAATGAGCAGTTCTTC. Its protein product is CASSIDGGTGGYNEQFF.

This clone was counted between two and nine times. The V gene is TRBV5-1, the J gene TRBJ1-1; D gene ambiguous. Per germline, CDR1 SGHRS and CDR2 YFSETQ. Between the trimmed V and J ends, which lost 4 bases and 4 bases, there was a span of 11 bases. The CDR3 contains 13 residues. The chain's CDR3 is CASSATDATEAFF. The CDR3, as DNA: TGCGCCAGCAGCGCTACAGATGCCACTGAAGCTTTCTTT.

This chain joins TRBV10-2 and TRBJ1-3; 7 positions agree with TRBD1. Per the germline V gene, CDR1 is WSHSY and CDR2 is SAAADI. V was pared by 6 bases and J by 0 bases, with 5 bases of the junction left unmatched. CDR3 length equals 15 residues. The CDR3 coding sequence is TGCGCCAGCAGGGGCGGACAGGTCTCTGGAAACACCATATATTTT. It encodes CASRGGQVSGNTIYF.

V and J are TRBV7-9 and TRBJ2-7, with D perhaps matching TRBD2 (5 bases). V was shortened by 2 bases and J by 0 bases, with 8 bases between the two germline ends. This CDR3 is built from 14 residues. Germline CDR1 and CDR2: SEHNR and FQNEAQ (reference sequence). CDR3: CASSLQDSSYEQYF. DNA for the CDR3: TGTGCCAGCAGCTTACAGGACTCCTCCTACGAGCAGTACTTC.

The chain couples TRBV21-1 to TRBJ1-1; TRBD1 was called by the table and not checked on the DNA. TRBV21-1 is a listed pseudogene. The CDR3 has 16 amino acids. In DNA, the CDR3 is TGTGCCAGCAGCAAACAATCGACAGGGGGAAACACTGAAGCTTTCTTT. Translating gives CASSKQSTGGNTEAFF.

Ten or more counts support this clone. The gene calls are TRBV10-3 and TRBJ2-1; 11 positions agree with TRBD2. The CDR3 covers 16 residues. Germline CDR1 and CDR2: ENHRY and SYGVKD. Losses at the gene ends were 0 bases for V and 2 bases for J; bases not matched to a gene: 0. In DNA form, the CDR3 reads TGTGCCATCAGTGAGTCACTAGCGGGGGCCTACAATGAGCAGTTCTTC. This gives the protein CAISESLAGAYNEQFF.

The chain recombines TRBV21-1 with TRBJ2-7; TRBD2, the D gene given by the table, was not confirmed from the DNA. TRBV21-1 is a documented pseudogene. The CDR3 loop spans 16 amino acids. In DNA form, the CDR3 reads TGTGCCAGCAGCAAAGATATGAAGAGGCGTTCCTACGAGCAGTACTTC. Amino acid sequence: CASSKDMKRRSYEQYF.

This clone was seen once. This rearrangement joins TRBV6-4 to TRBJ2-7; 7 nucleotides agree with TRBD1. Germline trimming cut 8 bases from V and 1 base from J; bases unmatched to any gene: 5. The CDR3 is 13 amino acids. Per the germline V gene, CDR1 is MRHNA and CDR2 is SNTAGT. CDR3 region: CASWAGGSYEQYF. CDR3 DNA: TGTGCCAGCTGGGCAGGGGGTTCCTACGAGCAGTACTTC.

This clone appeared many times. This CDR3 is also generated by other DNA sequences in the sample. The chain's CDR3 is CASSPGTSGNTIYF. CDR3 bases: TGCGCCAGCAGCCCAGGGACATCTGGAAACACCATATATTTT. This rearrangement joins TRBV5-1 to TRBJ1-3; possibly TRBD1 for D (6 bases). Trimming took off 4 bases at V and 1 base at J, with 9 bases between the two ends. The germline V gene encodes CDR1 SGHRS and CDR2 YFSETQ. The CDR3 has 14 amino acids.

This clone was seen a few times. This rearrangement joins TRBV19 to TRBJ2-6; 10 bases map to TRBD1. Germline V gene data show CDR1 as LNHDA and CDR2 as SQIVND (reference sequence). The CDR3 runs 16 residues. As DNA, the CDR3 is TGTGCTTCGGGGACAGGGGATATCTCCGGGGCCAACGTCCTGACTTTC. This translates into CASGTGDISGANVLTF.

This clone was observed a few times. The V call is TRBV11-2, the J call TRBJ2-1; 7 nucleotides line up with TRBD1. CDR1 is SGHAT and CDR2 is FQNNGV in the germline V gene. The length of the CDR3 is 14 residues. J was trimmed by 6 bases and V by 5 bases; bases with no gene match: 7. The CDR3 bases are TGTGCCAGCAGCAGTGCGACAGGGATCAATGAGCAGTTCTTC. Amino acid sequence: CASSSATGINEQFF. The full variable domain, completed using reference TRBV11-2 and TRBJ2-1, is EAGVAQSPRYKIIEKRQSVAFWCNPISGHATLYWYQQILGQGPKLLIQFQNNGVVDDSQLPKDRFSAERLKGVDSTLKIQPAKLEDSAVYLCASSSATGINEQFFGPGTRLTVL.

This chain uses TRBV6-6 with TRBJ2-1; 8 nucleotides match TRBD2. Germline CDR1 and CDR2: MNHNY and SVGAGI (reference sequence). This CDR3 has 14 amino acids. Unmatched junction bases numbered 10, after V lost 7 bases and J lost 8 bases. The CDR3 here is CASTFSGSSDEQFF. The CDR3 bases are TGTGCCAGCACGTTCAGCGGGAGTAGCGATGAGCAGTTCTTC.

The chain has TRBV28 and TRBJ1-1, with unresolved D. The CDR3 sequence is 14 residues long. Germline V gene lookup returns CDR1 MDHEN and CDR2 SYDVKM. Trimming removed 5 bases at V and 13 bases at J, with 23 bases between. The CDR3 sequence is CASSTVLAGSRGFF. DNA of the CDR3: TGTGCCAGCAGTACCGTCCTCGCCGGGAGCCGCGGTTTCTTT.

V usage is TRBV27 and J usage is TRBJ2-7; D remains unclear. V was cut by 3 bases and J by 2 bases, with 17 bases left in between. Germline loops: CDR1 MNHEY, CDR2 SMNVEV (reference sequence). The CDR3 runs to 16 residues. The CDR3 region is CASSFVSTPRTYEQYF. CDR3 bases: TGTGCCAGCAGTTTTGTTTCGACCCCCCGCACCTACGAGCAGTACTTC.

The chain combines TRBV7-9 with TRBJ1-1; D may be TRBD1 (6 bases). V was trimmed by 5 bases and J by 4 bases, leaving 17 bases between them. Germline V lookup: CDR1 SEHNR, CDR2 FQNEAQ (reference sequence). CDR3 length: 15 residues. In DNA, the CDR3 is TGTGCCAGCAGCCCCTATAAAACAGGGAGCACTGAAGCTTTCTTT. Amino acid sequence: CASSPYKTGSTEAFF.

This clone was counted only a few times. This chain uses TRBV27 with TRBJ2-4; TRBD1 is a possible D gene (6 bases). The CDR3 is 13 residues long. Deletions cut 5 bases from V and 5 bases from J, with 10 bases between. Germline lookup yields CDR1 MNHEY and CDR2 SMNVEV (reference sequence). CDR3 bases: TGTGCCAGCAGTAATGGACAGCAAAACATTCAGTACTTC. Its translation is CASSNGQQNIQYF.

The chain employs TRBV19 and TRBJ2-5, with TRBD1 as a possible D gene (6 bases). Per germline, CDR1 LNHDA and CDR2 SQIVND (reference sequence). Trimming took off 3 bases at V and 4 bases at J, with 15 bases between the two ends. This CDR3 region has 15 residues. CDR3 region: CASSIGRGEGETQYF. DNA of the CDR3: TGTGCCAGTAGTATTGGCAGGGGTGAGGGAGAGACCCAGTACTTC.